One sample yielded the 21 T cell receptor beta chains listed below, sequenced in a study of blood T cell repertoires in COVID-19. The assay was immunoSEQ multiplex PCR, and TCRdb's table has in-frame clones only and misses some. The table lists over 200,000 clones, around 87% of them singletons, with about 6.2% in the top ten. The sample consisted of peripheral blood. These receptors originate from a man in his fifties or sixties who had recovered from COVID-19.

J is TRBJ1-5 and V is TRBV19, with D possibly matching TRBD1 (6 bases). The CDR3 has 19 residues. Trimming took 5 bases from V and 0 from J, leaving 23 bases between them. Germline lookup yields CDR1 LNHDA and CDR2 SQIVND (reference sequence). The CDR3 region is CASSGGGRGTFNSNQPQHF. CDR3 in DNA: TGTGCCAGTAGTGGCGGAGGCAGGGGAACTTTTAATAGCAATCAGCCCCAGCATTTT.

V and J are TRBV3-1 (or the pseudogene TRBV3-2) and TRBJ2-7, with D unresolved. The CDR3 covers 14 residues. V dropped 1 base and J dropped 3 bases, with 10 bases sitting between them. CDR1 and CDR2 (germline): LGHDT, YNNKEL (reference sequence). The CDR3 coding sequence is TGTGCCAGCAGCCAAGGGCACAGTTACTACGAGCAGTACTTC. Protein: CASSQGHSYYEQYF.

This clone showed up just once. The chain combines TRBV2 with TRBJ1-1; the D is unclear. Germline CDR1 and CDR2: SNHLY and FYNNEI. This CDR3 region has 13 residues. The ends were cut back, 6 bases at V and 0 bases at J, with 8 bases in the middle. The chain's CDR3 is CASSREMNTEAFF. The CDR3 DNA is TGTGCCAGCAGCCGGGAAATGAACACTGAAGCTTTCTTT.

This clone showed up just once. The V call is TRBV19, the J call TRBJ1-1; D is ambiguous. With 5 bases removed from V and 4 bases from J, the gap between germline ends came to 23 bases. The CDR3 spans 17 residues. Germline V lookup: CDR1 LNHDA, CDR2 SQIVND (reference sequence). CDR3 nucleotides: TGTGCCAGTAGTGCAACCGGACGAGTGGGAGGGAGCACTGAAGCTTTCTTT. Amino acid sequence: CASSATGRVGGSTEAFF. Full variable domain (rest looked up from reference TRBV19 and TRBJ1-1): DGGITQSPKYLFRKEGQNVTLSCEQNLNHDAMYWYRQDPGQGLRLIYYSQIVNDFQKGDIAEGYSVSREKKESFPLTVTSAQKNPTAFYLCASSATGRVGGSTEAFFGQGTRLTVV.

Concerning this clone itself: Other nucleotide sequences from this sample produce the same CDR3. The chain's CDR3 is CASSLTSTNEKLFF. The CDR3 coding sequence is TGCGCCAGCAGCTTGACTTCAACTAATGAAAAACTGTTTTTT. The V and J genes are TRBV5-1 and TRBJ1-4, with no clear D. Trimming shortened V by 1 base and J by 0 bases, and 4 bases separated the two germline ends. This CDR3 is 14 amino acids long. Germline CDR1 and CDR2: SGHRS and YFSETQ. The whole variable domain, filled in from reference TRBV5-1 and TRBJ1-4, reads KAGVTQTPRYLIKTRGQQVTLSCSPISGHRSVSWYQQTPGQGLQFLFEYFSETQRNKGNFPGRFSGRQFSNSRSEMNVSTLELGDSALYLCASSLTSTNEKLFFGSGTQLSVL.

This chain links TRBV28 with TRBJ1-5; no reliable D call. CDR3 size: 11 residues. The germline gives CDR1 MDHEN, CDR2 SYDVKM. V lost 5 bases and J 12 bases, leaving 11 bases between the germline ends. CDR3 protein: CASSLRQNQHF. CDR3 bases: TGTGCCAGCAGTCTCAGACAAAACCAGCATTTT.

V gene TRBV28 combines with J gene TRBJ2-1, with 8 bases matching TRBD2. The CDR3 spans 14 residues. In germline, CDR1 is MDHEN, CDR2 SYDVKM. V dropped 8 bases and J dropped 5; count of bases not matched to a gene: 8. The CDR3 bases are TGTGCCAGCGTGAGCGGGAGTCGACACAATGAGCAGTTCTTC. This translates into CASVSGSRHNEQFF. Using reference TRBV28 and TRBJ2-1 for the parts outside the CDR3, the full variable domain is DVKVTQSSRYLVKRTGEKVFLECVQDMDHENMFWYRQDPGLGLRLIYFSYDVKMKEKGDIPEGYSVSREKKERFSLILESASTNQTSMYLCASVSGSRHNEQFFGPGTRLTVL.

V is TRBV5-1 and J is TRBJ1-1, with D tentatively TRBD1 (5 bases). Trimming left V 3 bases short and J 1 base short, with 13 bases between. The CDR3 spans 15 residues. Germline V gene sequence: CDR1 SGHRS, CDR2 YFSETQ. The CDR3 sequence is CASSWTKSANTEAFF. The CDR3 DNA reads as TGCGCCAGCAGCTGGACAAAGTCTGCGAACACTGAAGCTTTCTTT.

The rearrangement uses TRBV28 and TRBJ2-7; D gene unclear. V was clipped by 3 bases and J by 0 bases, with 12 bases between them. The CDR3 contains 15 residues. CDR1 is MDHEN, CDR2 SYDVKM, per germline. CDR3: CASSFASANSYEQYF. CDR3 DNA: TGTGCCAGCAGTTTCGCAAGCGCAAACTCCTACGAGCAGTACTTC.

This clone appeared a single time. The CDR3 region has the DNA TGTGCCAGCAAGGGACAGAACACTAACTATGGCTACACCTTC. Translation: CASKGQNTNYGYTF. V gene TRBV2 combines with J gene TRBJ1-2; 7 bases are a match to TRBD1. The germline gives CDR1 SNHLY, CDR2 FYNNEI. This CDR3 has 14 residues. Unmatched junction bases numbered 5, after V lost 7 bases and J lost 0 bases.

The chain carries TRBV2 and TRBJ2-3; D is perhaps TRBD2 (5 bases). The ends were cut back, 1 base at V and 3 bases at J, with 14 bases in the middle. CDR3 length equals 16 residues. Germline values: CDR1 SNHLY, CDR2 FYNNEI. CDR3 sequence: CASSEGMERGTDTQYF. The CDR3 bases are TGTGCCAGCAGTGAAGGAATGGAACGGGGAACAGATACGCAGTATTTT.

The CDR3 protein is CASSFGTDNQPQHF. The CDR3 DNA sequence: TGCGCCAGCAGCTTCGGGACAGATAATCAGCCCCAGCATTTT. V and J are TRBV5-1 and TRBJ1-5; TRBD1 aligns across 7 bases. V shed 2 bases and J 4 bases; nucleotides not matched to a gene: 3. Germline CDR1 is SGHRS and CDR2 is YFSETQ. The CDR3 extends over 14 amino acids.

V gene TRBV7-9 combines with J gene TRBJ1-6; TRBD1 matches 7 bases. Germline V gene lookup returns CDR1 SEHNR and CDR2 FQNEAQ (reference sequence). V was pared by 7 bases and J by 9 bases, with 6 bases of the junction left unmatched. The CDR3 covers 13 residues. The CDR3 reads CASTLTGTSPLHF. CDR3 bases: TGTGCCAGCACCTTGACAGGGACTTCACCCCTCCACTTT.

The chain links TRBV27 to TRBJ1-2; possible D gene TRBD1, 6 bases. Germline V gene sequence: CDR1 MNHEY, CDR2 SMNVEV (reference sequence). V was shortened by 4 bases and J by 3 bases, with 21 bases between the two germline ends. The CDR3 is made up of 17 amino acids. CDR3 DNA: TGTGCCAGCAGTTCCCGGGGGCGGGGGAGCGGCGACTATGGCTACACCTTC. It yields the protein CASSSRGRGSGDYGYTF.

The gene calls are TRBV11-3 and TRBJ2-5; TRBD1 aligns across 12 bases. Looked up from germline, CDR1 is SGHNT and CDR2 is YENEEA. Germline trimming cut 6 bases from V and 1 base from J; bases unmatched to any gene: 3. CDR3 length: 15 residues. DNA for the CDR3: TGTGCCAGCAGGCCGGGACAGGGGGCCCAAGAGACCCAGTACTTC. Residues: CASRPGQGAQETQYF.

The V gene is TRBV7-3, the J gene TRBJ2-3, with 7 bases lining up with TRBD1. Per germline, CDR1 SGHTA and CDR2 FQGTGA. V was clipped by 5 bases and J by 0 bases; unmatched bases: 5. The CDR3 is 15 residues long. The CDR3 sequence is CASSGTAVSTDTQYF. DNA for the CDR3: TGTGCCAGCAGCGGGACAGCAGTTAGCACAGATACGCAGTATTTT.

This clone occurred once. V usage is TRBV10-3 and J usage is TRBJ1-4; D call uncertain. In germline, CDR1 is ENHRY, CDR2 SYGVKD. V was trimmed by 0 bases and J by 7 bases, leaving 9 bases between them. This CDR3 is 14 amino acids long. The CDR3 DNA sequence: TGTGCCATCAGTGAGTCAACGGGGAGTGAAAAACTGTTTTTT. It specifies CAISESTGSEKLFF.

The V gene is TRBV19, the J gene TRBJ2-7; D is unclear. Trimming removed 4 bases from V and 3 bases from J, with 19 bases in between. Germline V lookup: CDR1 LNHDA, CDR2 SQIVND (reference sequence). The CDR3 runs 16 residues. The chain's CDR3 is CASSNPVSDGYYEQYF. In nucleotides, the CDR3 is TGTGCCAGTAGTAATCCCGTCAGTGATGGTTACTACGAGCAGTACTTC.

The genes are TRBV7-3 and TRBJ2-3; TRBD2 is a possible D gene (7 bases). The CDR3 has 15 residues. Trimming pared 0 bases from V and 1 base from J, leaving 8 bases between. From germline, CDR1 is SGHTA and CDR2 FQGTGA. In nucleotides, the CDR3 is TGTGCCAGCAGCTTAACGGGGGGGCGCACAGATACGCAGTATTTT. Translated: CASSLTGGRTDTQYF.

This CDR3 reads CASSPRTGSTEAFF. CDR3 coding DNA: TGTGCCAGCTCACCACGGACAGGGAGTACTGAAGCTTTCTTT. The rearrangement uses TRBV18 and TRBJ1-1; 8 bases align to TRBD1. Trimming cost V 1 base and J 5 bases; bases outside gene matches: 3. The CDR3 loop spans 14 amino acids. CDR1 is KGHSH, CDR2 LQKENI, per germline.

This chain connects TRBV11-2 to TRBJ1-1; D not certain. The CDR3 runs to 13 residues. Trimming removed 5 bases at V and 5 bases at J, with 12 bases between. The germline V gene encodes CDR1 SGHAT and CDR2 FQNNGV. The CDR3 loop reads CASSTRSSTEAFF. The CDR3, as DNA: TGTGCCAGCAGCACCCGGAGTTCTACTGAAGCTTTCTTT.